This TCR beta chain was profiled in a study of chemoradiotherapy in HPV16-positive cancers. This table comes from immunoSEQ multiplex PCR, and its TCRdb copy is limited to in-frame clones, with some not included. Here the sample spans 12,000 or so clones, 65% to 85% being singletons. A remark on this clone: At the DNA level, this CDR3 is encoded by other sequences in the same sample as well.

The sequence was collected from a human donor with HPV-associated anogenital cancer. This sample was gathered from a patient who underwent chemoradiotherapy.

The CDR3 sequence is CASSLVSGAYEQYF. The CDR3 DNA sequence: TGCGCCAGCAGCTTAGTGTCCGGAGCCTACGAGCAGTACTTC. This chain uses TRBV5-1 with TRBJ2-7; D unresolved. Per germline, CDR1 SGHRS and CDR2 YFSETQ. Trimming pared 2 bases from V and 2 bases from J, leaving 11 bases between. The CDR3 has 14 amino acids.